In its sample, the clone carrying this T cell receptor (beta chain) was seen once. The data derive from a study of blood T cell repertoires in COVID-19. Study information: Acute and convalescent COVID-19 specimens originated in the United States, Italy and Spain. The cDNA or gDNA used as material had been derived from T cells, B-cell-depleted T cells, or PBMCs.

This CDR3 region has 17 residues. Germline values: CDR1 MNHEY, CDR2 SMNVEV (reference sequence). With 6 bases clipped from V and 0 bases from J, the junction kept 8 bases outside the gene matches. The authors' processing: For nucleated cells, counts were estimated from reference gene primer amplification. TCRdb's copy holds only in-frame clones and misses some; the assay was immunoSEQ multiplex PCR. That table gives V, J and clone size, and the DNA gave D and trimming. This sample has about 190,000 clones; 75% to 90% occur once, and the top ten carry approximately 6.7%. The sample consisted of peripheral blood. V is TRBV27 and J is TRBJ1-6; 7 bases are a match to TRBD1. The clonotype was recovered from a man in his forties or fifties with acute or convalescent COVID-19. This CDR3 reads CASSTDRVGSYNSPLHF. CDR3 coding DNA: TGTGCCAGCAGCACAGACAGGGTGGGCTCCTATAATTCACCCCTCCACTTT.